Following are 14 T cell receptor beta chains from one sample sequenced in a study of blood T cell repertoires in COVID-19. TCRdb keeps only in-frame clones here, not all; method: immunoSEQ multiplex PCR. The sample holds some 200,000 clones, less than 85% seen once. Sequenced sample: peripheral blood. The receptors stem from a woman in her 70s with acute or convalescent COVID-19.

This rearrangement joins TRBV4-1 to TRBJ2-7; 11 positions agree with TRBD1. After removal of 4 bases from V and 4 bases from J, the junction contained 6 bases not matched to a gene. Looked up from germline, CDR1 is MGHRA and CDR2 is YSYEKL. This CDR3 spans 15 amino acids. CDR3 loop: CASSPRTGGEYEQYV. The CDR3 bases are TGCGCCAGCAGCCCCCGGACAGGGGGCGAATACGAGCAGTACGTC.

The chain employs TRBV12-3 or TRBV12-4 and TRBJ1-1; D gene ambiguous. The CDR3 is 12 residues long. The germline V and J ends were trimmed by 3 bases and 8 bases, with 10 bases remaining between them. CDR3 sequence (DNA): TGTGCCAGCAGTTTGGGCGCGCCCGAAGCTTTCTTT. Its protein product is CASSLGAPEAFF.

The chain couples TRBV7-3 to TRBJ2-3; maybe TRBD1 (5 bases). CDR1 and CDR2 (germline): SGHTA, FQGTGA. This CDR3 has 13 residues. The V and J ends lost 3 bases and 3 bases respectively, with 7 bases between them. The CDR3 spells CASSFGATDTQYF. The CDR3 DNA follows: TGTGCCAGCAGCTTTGGGGCAACAGATACGCAGTATTTT.

This chain links TRBV30 with TRBJ1-2; D gene uncertain. The V gene's germline CDR1 is GTSNPN and CDR2 SVGIG (reference sequence). Trimming left V 2 bases short and J 4 bases short, with 8 bases between. The CDR3 is 12 residues long. The DNA for the CDR3 is TGTGCCTGGAGTCGTGGGCTCTATGGCTACACCTTC. Translating gives CAWSRGLYGYTF.

The chain combines TRBV18 with TRBJ1-3, with 9 bases fitting TRBD1. The CDR3 covers 16 residues. Germline CDR1 and CDR2: KGHSH and LQKENI. V lost 4 bases, J lost 4 bases, and 8 bases stayed unmatched. The CDR3 is CASSLTSGTGGNTIYF. The CDR3 region has the DNA TGTGCCAGCTCACTCACCTCCGGGACAGGGGGAAACACCATATATTTT. Full variable domain (rest looked up from reference TRBV18 and TRBJ1-3): NAGVMQNPRHLVRRRGQEARLRCSPMKGHSHVYWYRQLPEEGLKFMVYLQKENIIDESGMPKERFSAEFPKEGPSILRIQQVVRGDSAAYFCASSLTSGTGGNTIYFGEGSWLTVV.

The chain has TRBV4-3 and TRBJ2-7; D is possibly TRBD1 (6 bases). The germline CDR1 and CDR2 sequences are LGHNA and YSLEER. V was trimmed by 4 bases and J by 2 bases, leaving 12 bases between them. The CDR3 spans 14 residues. This CDR3 is CASSRVTGTYEQYF. DNA of the CDR3: TGCGCCAGCAGCCGGGTCACAGGGACCTACGAGCAGTACTTC.

The CDR3 spells CASALGTGDSNQPQHF. Here the CDR3 DNA reads TGTGCTAGTGCACTCGGGACAGGAGATAGCAATCAGCCCCAGCATTTT. The chain couples TRBV12-5 to TRBJ1-5; TRBD1 agrees at 8 bases. CDR3 length equals 16 residues. The germline CDR1 and CDR2 sequences are LGHNT and FRNRAP. Losses at the gene ends were 7 bases for V and 0 bases for J; bases not matched to a gene: 8.

Only a few counts were recorded for this clone. V is TRBV5-1 and J is TRBJ1-1; no reliable D call. Trimming left V 4 bases short and J 1 base short, with 11 bases between. The CDR3 is 14 amino acids. Germline CDR1 is SGHRS and CDR2 is YFSETQ. The CDR3 DNA reads as TGCGCCAGCAGCCAAGATAGCTCGAACACTGAAGCTTTCTTT. It codes for CASSQDSSNTEAFF.

This clone has a handful of counts. The chain is built from TRBV7-3 and TRBJ2-3; TRBD2 matches at 16 bases. Germline V gene data show CDR1 as SGHTA and CDR2 as FQGTGA. This CDR3 region has 17 residues. The V gene end was trimmed by 3 bases and the J gene end by 3 bases; junction bases not matched to a gene: 3. This CDR3 is CASSLGLAGGRTDTQYF. The CDR3, as DNA: TGTGCCAGCAGCTTGGGACTAGCGGGGGGGCGGACAGATACGCAGTATTTT.

The count of this clone is one. The chain carries TRBV6-4 and TRBJ1-1, with D perhaps TRBD1 (5 bases). Germline V gene sequence: CDR1 MRHNA, CDR2 SNTAGT. Trimming stripped 4 bases from V and 4 bases from J, with 13 bases between. CDR3 size: 14 residues. In nucleotides, the CDR3 is TGTGCCAGCAGTGCCACAGCGGGGCTCACTGAAGCTTTCTTT. It yields the protein CASSATAGLTEAFF.

V and J are TRBV18 and TRBJ1-2, with 8 bases aligning to TRBD1. Germline V gives CDR1 KGHSH, CDR2 LQKENI. There are 16 residues in the CDR3. V was pared by 3 bases and J by 4 bases, with 10 bases of the junction left unmatched. CDR3 residues: CASSPVSGTGFYGYTF. The CDR3 DNA sequence: TGTGCCAGCTCACCGGTGTCCGGGACAGGCTTCTATGGCTACACCTTC.

This CDR3 is CASSESYRGGLGNEQFF. CDR3 DNA: TGCGCCAGCAGTGAGTCCTACCGGGGGGGCCTTGGCAATGAGCAGTTCTTC. The genes are TRBV10-1 and TRBJ2-1; TRBD2 matches at 8 bases. The germline V gene has CDR1 WNHNN and CDR2 SYGVQD (reference sequence). The CDR3 has 17 amino acids. The V gene end was trimmed by 0 bases and the J gene end by 6 bases; junction bases not matched to a gene: 10.

The chain employs TRBV6-4 and TRBJ1-1; D is possibly TRBD1 (5 bases). The CDR3 is 13 amino acids. V was trimmed by 3 bases and J by 3 bases, leaving 8 bases between them. Germline CDR1 MRHNA, CDR2 SNTAGT. CDR3 bases: TGTGCCAGCAGTGAGGCGGGGGACACTGAAGCTTTCTTT. It is translated as CASSEAGDTEAFF.

The J gene is TRBJ1-6, the V gene TRBV5-6, with no clear D. Germline CDR1 and CDR2: SGHDT and YYEEEE. The CDR3 runs to 13 residues. The ends were cut back, 0 bases at V and 7 bases at J, with 5 bases in the middle. As DNA, the CDR3 is TGTGCCAGCAGCTTGGGGGCGAATTCACCCCTCCACTTT. This gives the protein CASSLGANSPLHF.